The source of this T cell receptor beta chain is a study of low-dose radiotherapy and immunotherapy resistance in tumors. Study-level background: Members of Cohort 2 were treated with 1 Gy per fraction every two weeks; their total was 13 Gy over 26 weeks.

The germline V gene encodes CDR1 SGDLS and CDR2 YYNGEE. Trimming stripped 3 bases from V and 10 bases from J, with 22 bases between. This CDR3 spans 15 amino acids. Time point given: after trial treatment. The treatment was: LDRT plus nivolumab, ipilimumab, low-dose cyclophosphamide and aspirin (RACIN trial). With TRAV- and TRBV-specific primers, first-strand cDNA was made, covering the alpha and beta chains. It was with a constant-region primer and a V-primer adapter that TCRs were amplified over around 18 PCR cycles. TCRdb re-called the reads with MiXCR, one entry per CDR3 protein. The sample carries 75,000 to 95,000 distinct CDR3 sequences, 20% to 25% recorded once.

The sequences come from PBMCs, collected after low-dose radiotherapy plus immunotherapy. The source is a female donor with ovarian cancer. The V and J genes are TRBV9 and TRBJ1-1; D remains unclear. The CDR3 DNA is TGTGCCAGCAGCGGTTCACCAAGGCTCACCCGGGGAGCTTTCTTT. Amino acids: CASSGSPRLTRGAFF. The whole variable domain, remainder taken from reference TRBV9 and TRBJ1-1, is DSGVTQTPKHLITATGQRVTLRCSPRSGDLSVYWYQQSLDQGLQFLIQYYNGEERAKGNILERFSAQQFPDLHSELNLSSLELGDSALYFCASSGSPRLTRGAFFGQGTRLTVV.